These T cell receptor beta chains were read from a single sample in a study of CD8 T cells in Susac syndrome. TCRdb redid the calling of the immunoSEQ multiplex PCR reads with MiXCR, one entry per CDR3 protein. The sample yields a few hundred thousand distinct CDR3 sequences, around 85% seen once. Material: CD8+ T cells from PBMCs. These receptors were collected from a human donor with multiple sclerosis. Each CDR3 is given with its conserved first and last residue. A D gene is named only where the DNA matches it firmly.

CDR3 DNA	CDR3 protein	V gene	J gene	D gene
TGCAGCGTTGAGAGGAGGGAGGGGTACAATGAGCAGTTCTTC	CSVERREGYNEQFF	TRBV29-1	TRBJ2-1	TRBD2
TGTGCCAGCAGCGGGGGACCCGGCTCCTACAATGAGCAGTTCTTC	CASSGGPGSYNEQFF	TRBV7-9	TRBJ2-1	-
TGTGCCAGCAGCTTGGGGGTCGGGGAGCTTCAGACCCAGTACTTC	CASSLGVGELQTQYF	TRBV11-2	TRBJ2-5	-
TGTGCCAGCAGGTCCCTACGATTGGCATACGAGCAGTACTTC	CASRSLRLAYEQYF	TRBV6-2/TRBV6-3	TRBJ2-7	-
TGTGCCACCAGTGACCTGACTACCTACAATGAGCAGTTCTTC	CATSDLTTYNEQFF	TRBV24-1	TRBJ2-1	-
TGCGCCAGCAGCCATCCCCGGGACAGCTACTCTGGAAACACCATATATTTT	CASSHPRDSYSGNTIYF	TRBV4-1	TRBJ1-3	TRBD1
TGTGCCAGCAAGTCTAGCGGGAAGGTAGATACGCAGTATTTT	CASKSSGKVDTQYF	TRBV9	TRBJ2-3	TRBD2
TGTGCCAGCAGTCCTTCGTCGACAACAACTAATGAAAAACTGTTTTTT	CASSPSSTTTNEKLFF	TRBV12-3/TRBV12-4	TRBJ1-4	-
TGCAGTGCGAGAATCCGCCGGGACGGTGGACCAGATACGCAGTATTTT	CSARIRRDGGPDTQYF	TRBV20-1	TRBJ2-3	-
TGTGCCAGCAGCTTGGCGTCGGTCGCCGGGGAGCTGTTTTTT	CASSLASVAGELFF	TRBV5-6	TRBJ2-2	-